These T cell receptor beta chains were read from a single sample in a study of cytomegalovirus exposure and HLA in healthy donors. The table came from immunoSEQ multiplex PCR; TCRdb's copy has only in-frame clones and leaves some out. Of around 160,000 clones listed, more than 70% are singletons. The sequencing sample was made of PBMCs. The receptors originated from a man aged 25-45 years in good health and CMV-seropositive. CDR3s include the opening cysteine and the closing phenylalanine or tryptophan. Each record gives: J gene, CDR3 length, D gene, clone size, V gene, CDR3 protein, CDR3 DNA. D genes are given only for firm matches. Some rows mark clone size as missing; the rest say once, few, many or name a class of expanded clone.

>TRBJ2-7|11|NA|once|TRBV6-6
CACGNSYEQYF
TGTGCCTGCGGGAACTCCTACGAGCAGTACTTC
>TRBJ2-7|14|NA|NA|TRBV28
CASSLSQTRNEQYF
TGTGCCAGCAGTTTATCTCAGACGCGGAACGAGCAGTACTTC
>TRBJ1-6|14|TRBD1|NA|TRBV7-9
CASRPTGGNSPLHF
TGTGCCAGCAGACCAACAGGGGGTAACTCACCCCTCCACTTT
>TRBJ1-5|14|NA|NA|TRBV28
CASRPLREGQPQHF
TGTGCCAGCAGGCCTCTCAGGGAGGGTCAGCCCCAGCATTTT
>TRBJ2-1|15|NA|NA|TRBV5-4
CASSLAGSSYNEQFF
TGTGCCAGCAGCTTGGCAGGTTCCTCCTACAATGAGCAGTTCTTC
>TRBJ1-1|13|TRBD1|NA|TRBV30
CAWSLTGDTEAFF
TGTGCCTGGAGTTTGACAGGGGACACTGAAGCTTTCTTT
>TRBJ1-4|14|NA|NA|TRBV6-6
CASSYDRVNEKLFF
TGTGCCAGCAGTTACGACAGAGTAAATGAAAAACTGTTTTTT
>TRBJ2-7|16|TRBD1|NA|TRBV27
CASHIPSTGLVYEQYF
TGTGCCAGCCACATTCCTTCGACAGGGCTTGTTTACGAGCAGTACTTC
>TRBJ2-7|14|NA|NA|TRBV6-5
CASSRSILSYEQYF
TGTGCCAGCAGTCGGTCAATTTTGTCCTACGAGCAGTACTTC
>TRBJ1-2|13|TRBD1|NA|TRBV6-5
CASCRGRLYGYTF
TGTGCCAGCTGCAGGGGGCGGTTGTATGGCTACACCTTC
>TRBJ2-1|18|TRBD2|NA|TRBV10-3
CAIINGLAGSPGGNEQFF
TGTGCCATCATCAATGGACTAGCGGGGTCCCCAGGGGGGAATGAGCAGTTCTTC
>TRBJ2-3|19|TRBD2|once|TRBV9
CASSVRSGGVAPSTDTQYF
TGTGCCAGCAGCGTACGAAGCGGGGGGGTTGCCCCTAGCACAGATACGCAGTATTTT
>TRBJ2-7|15|TRBD1|NA|TRBV7-9
CASSSPGQSSYEQYF
TGTGCCAGCAGTTCTCCGGGACAGAGCTCCTACGAGCAGTACTTC
>TRBJ2-2|12|TRBD1|NA|TRBV11-2
CASSEGQGELFF
TGTGCCAGCAGCGAGGGACAGGGGGAGCTGTTTTTT
>TRBJ1-4|15|TRBD1|NA|TRBV30
CAWSPRTGGSEKLFF
TGTGCCTGGAGTCCTCGGACAGGGGGGAGTGAAAAACTGTTTTTT
>TRBJ1-1|15|NA|NA|TRBV7-6
CASSLEGRGSTEAFF
TGTGCCAGCAGCTTAGAGGGCAGGGGATCCACTGAAGCTTTCTTT
>TRBJ1-2|15|TRBD1|NA|TRBV7-9
CASSLGDRGLYGYTF
TGTGCCAGCAGCTTAGGGGACAGGGGCCTCTATGGCTACACCTTC
>TRBJ1-5|15|NA|NA|TRBV7-2
CASSLEDPGDQPQHF
TGTGCCAGCAGCTTAGAGGATCCGGGTGATCAGCCCCAGCATTTT
>TRBJ2-7|14|NA|few|TRBV9
CASSVATTSGEQYF
TGTGCCAGCAGCGTAGCTACAACCTCGGGAGAGCAGTACTTC
>TRBJ1-5|13|NA|NA|TRBV6-1
CASSDRDVEPQHF
TGTGCCAGCAGTGACCGGGATGTGGAGCCCCAGCATTTT
>TRBJ1-1|15|TRBD1|NA|TRBV5-1
CASSVGQLQNTEAFF
TGCGCCAGCAGCGTGGGACAGCTTCAGAACACTGAAGCTTTCTTT
>TRBJ2-1|14|TRBD2|NA|TRBV6-6
CASRGAGNYNEQFF
TGTGCCAGCAGGGGAGCGGGAAATTACAATGAGCAGTTCTTC
>TRBJ1-4|12|NA|NA|TRBV29-1
CSVSGSNEKLFF
TGCAGCGTTTCCGGGAGTAATGAAAAACTGTTTTTT
>TRBJ1-1|12|TRBD1|NA|TRBV6-5
CASQQGDTEAFF
TGTGCCAGCCAACAGGGGGACACTGAAGCTTTCTTT
>TRBJ2-1|16|TRBD2|NA|TRBV28
CASSLGTSGKYNEQFF
TGTGCCAGCAGTTTGGGGACTAGCGGGAAGTACAATGAGCAGTTCTTC
>TRBJ2-3|15|NA|NA|TRBV6-6
CASSSLLGGTDTQYF
TGTGCCAGCAGCTCTCTTCTGGGAGGAACAGATACGCAGTATTTT
>TRBJ2-7|15|NA|NA|TRBV7-9
CASHRDNRGVYEQYF
TGTGCCAGCCATAGGGACAACCGGGGCGTCTACGAGCAGTACTTC
>TRBJ1-4|15|NA|once|TRBV28
CASSLLDSRYEKLFF
TGTGCCAGCAGTCTCCTGGACAGTAGATATGAAAAACTGTTTTTT
>TRBJ2-6|18|NA|NA|TRBV10-3
CAISEKVQVRSGANVLTF
TGTGCCATCAGTGAAAAGGTACAGGTGCGCTCTGGGGCCAACGTCCTGACTTTC
>TRBJ1-6|15|TRBD1|NA|TRBV5-1
CASSQMGQSNSPLHF
TGCGCCAGCAGCCAGATGGGACAGAGTAATTCACCCCTCCACTTT
>TRBJ2-3|13|NA|NA|TRBV12-5
CASGFGITDTQYF
TGTGCTAGTGGTTTCGGGATAACAGATACGCAGTATTTT
>TRBJ2-2|16|NA|NA|TRBV5-5
CASSLDPGGNTGELFF
TGTGCCAGCAGCTTGGATCCCGGGGGGAACACCGGGGAGCTGTTTTTT
>TRBJ2-1|15|TRBD2|NA|TRBV10-3
CAISEPGGPDPEQFF
TGTGCCATCAGTGAACCGGGAGGCCCCGACCCTGAGCAGTTCTTC
>TRBJ1-1|14|NA|NA|TRBV13
CASQPTGIGTEAFF
TGTGCCAGTCAACCGACAGGCATAGGCACTGAAGCTTTCTTT
>TRBJ2-2|19|TRBD1|NA|TRBV9
CASSSPGTGGRENTGELFF
TGTGCCAGCAGCTCGCCCGGGACAGGGGGTCGGGAGAACACCGGGGAGCTGTTTTTT
>TRBJ1-1|15|NA|NA|TRBV30
CAWSRTLVMNTEAFF
TGTGCCTGGAGTCGGACACTCGTCATGAACACTGAAGCTTTCTTT
>TRBJ1-1|14|NA|NA|TRBV7-3
CASSLNTVDTEAFF
TGTGCCAGCAGCTTAAATACGGTGGACACTGAAGCTTTCTTT
>TRBJ1-1|14|TRBD1|NA|TRBV6-5
CASTKGTGETEAFF
TGTGCCAGCACAAAAGGGACAGGGGAAACTGAAGCTTTCTTT
>TRBJ1-3|16|NA|NA|TRBV5-1
CASSLVPGDYGNTIYF
TGCGCCAGCAGCTTGGTGCCAGGGGATTATGGAAACACCATATATTTT
>TRBJ2-7|14|NA|NA|TRBV13
CASSETGEGYEQYF
TGTGCCAGCAGCGAGACAGGGGAGGGGTACGAGCAGTACTTC
>TRBJ2-5|16|TRBD1|NA|TRBV15
CATSNYAGTGSETQYF
TGTGCCACCAGTAACTACGCCGGGACAGGGTCTGAGACCCAGTACTTC
>TRBJ1-1|13|TRBD1|NA|TRBV10-3
CAITGVDDTEAFF
TGTGCCATTACAGGGGTGGATGACACTGAAGCTTTCTTT
>TRBJ1-1|15|NA|NA|TRBV27
CASSLWAGMNTEAFF
TGTGCCAGCAGTTTATGGGCAGGGATGAACACTGAAGCTTTCTTT
>TRBJ2-1|18|TRBD2|few|TRBV5-1
CASSGLGLAGVRDNEQFF
TGCGCCAGCAGCGGCCTAGGACTAGCGGGAGTAAGAGACAATGAGCAGTTCTTC
>TRBJ2-7|14|NA|NA|TRBV19
CASSIAYSSYEQYF
TGTGCCAGTAGTATAGCTTACAGCTCCTACGAGCAGTACTTC
>TRBJ2-7|12|TRBD1|NA|TRBV30
CAWSSRGFEQYF
TGTGCCTGGAGTTCCAGGGGGTTCGAGCAGTACTTC
>TRBJ2-7|17|NA|NA|TRBV4-1
CASSQDRSTRRSYEQYF
TGCGCCAGCAGCCAAGATAGATCGACTAGGCGATCCTACGAGCAGTACTTC
>TRBJ1-4|13|NA|NA|TRBV2
CASNPRGNEKLFF
TGTGCCAGCAACCCTAGAGGGAATGAAAAACTGTTTTTT
>TRBJ1-3|13|NA|NA|TRBV28
CASSLGVPDTIYF
TGTGCCAGCAGTTTAGGAGTTCCCGACACCATATATTTT
>TRBJ2-7|15|TRBD2|NA|TRBV6-5
CASSFNSGGYYEQYF
TGTGCCAGCAGTTTTAATAGCGGGGGCTACTACGAGCAGTACTTC
>TRBJ2-3|15|NA|NA|TRBV6-4
CASSERGGAADTQYF
TGTGCCAGCAGTGAAAGAGGGGGGGCGGCAGATACGCAGTATTTT
>TRBJ1-2|14|NA|once|TRBV28
CASISGGFNYGYTF
TGTGCCAGCATCTCCGGGGGATTTAACTATGGCTACACCTTC
>TRBJ2-3|17|TRBD2|NA|TRBV4-3
CASSPQTSGGETDTQYF
TGCGCCAGCAGCCCGCAGACTAGCGGGGGGGAGACAGATACGCAGTATTTT
>TRBJ2-7|13|TRBD1|NA|TRBV11-1
CASSRDRGYEQYF
TGTGCCAGCAGCCGGGACAGGGGTTACGAGCAGTACTTC
>TRBJ2-3|15|TRBD2|NA|TRBV5-4
CASSLTSGSTDTQYF
TGTGCCAGCAGCTTGACTAGCGGGAGTACAGATACGCAGTATTTT
>TRBJ1-6|12|NA|NA|TRBV5-8
CASSRLNSPLHF
TGTGCCAGCAGTCGACTGAATTCACCCCTCCACTTT
>TRBJ2-7|11|NA|NA|TRBV30
CAWSDRAEQYF
TGTGCCTGGAGTGACAGGGCGGAGCAGTACTTC